One and the same sample provided the 11 T cell receptor beta chains below, sequenced in a study of shared clonotypes between healthy human individuals. Sequenced by immunoSEQ multiplex PCR; TCRdb stores in-frame clones only, minus some. The repertoire includes roughly 890,000 clones, nearly 95% of them detected once, and 20% to 30% sits in the top ten. CD45RO-negative, CCR7-positively selected cells formed the naive CD8 fraction, excluding terminally differentiated effector memory CD45RA+ cells. Sequencing was carried out using naive CD8+ T cells sorted from blood. The receptors here all came from a man aged 30-40 years in good health.

The genes are TRBV27 and TRBJ2-2; no reliable D call. Trimming pared 8 bases from V and 3 bases from J, leaving 10 bases between. The CDR3 spans 13 residues. Germline V gene data show CDR1 as MNHEY and CDR2 as SMNVEV (reference sequence). The CDR3 reads CASLEGYTGELFF. CDR3 nucleotides: TGTGCCAGCTTGGAAGGGTACACCGGGGAGCTGTTTTTT.

This sequence joins TRBV27 and TRBJ2-1; D is undetermined. V gave up 1 base and J gave up 7 bases, with 8 bases separating them. Germline V gives CDR1 MNHEY, CDR2 SMNVEV (reference sequence). The CDR3 has 13 amino acids. The CDR3 DNA reads as TGTGCCAGCAGTTTATACGAACGGAATGAGCAGTTCTTC. Amino acids: CASSLYERNEQFF.

In its sample, this clone was seen once. V and J are TRBV5-4 and TRBJ2-7; possibly TRBD1 or TRBD2 for D (5 bases each). CDR3 length: 15 amino acids. Trimming pared 4 bases from V and 5 bases from J, leaving 19 bases between. Germline values: CDR1 SGHNT, CDR2 YYREEE (reference sequence). CDR3 region: CASSKDLRGVHEQYF. CDR3 DNA sequence: TGTGCCAGCAGCAAGGACTTAAGAGGGGTCCACGAGCAGTACTTC.

This sequence joins TRBV9 and TRBJ2-7, with D uncertain. The germline V gene has CDR1 SGDLS and CDR2 YYNGEE. The CDR3 is 15 amino acids. V was pared by 3 bases and J by 2 bases, with 15 bases between. CDR3 sequence (DNA): TGTGCCAGCAGCGACGGATGGGGTTTACCCTACGAGCAGTACTTC. Translation: CASSDGWGLPYEQYF.

This chain connects TRBV6-6 to TRBJ2-1, with TRBD2 identical over 15 bases. Germline CDR1 reads MNHNY; CDR2 reads SVGAGI (reference sequence). CDR3 size: 14 residues. The ends lost 8 bases at V and 10 bases at J; junction bases unmatched: 6. The CDR3 coding sequence is TGTGCCAGCGGGGGACTAGCGGGAGGAGGAGAGCAGTTCTTC. It translates to CASGGLAGGGEQFF.

The rearrangement uses TRBV13 and TRBJ2-7; possible D gene TRBD2, 6 bases. The V and J ends lost 5 bases and 1 base respectively, with 12 bases between them. This CDR3 has 14 residues. Germline V gives CDR1 PRHDT, CDR2 FYEKMQ (reference sequence). For the CDR3, the DNA is TGTGCCAGCAGCCCCGGTGGGGGGTCCTACGAGCAGTACTTC. Amino acids: CASSPGGGSYEQYF.

The V call is TRBV27, the J call TRBJ2-3; a possible D gene is TRBD1 (5 bases). The CDR3 loop spans 17 amino acids. V was cut by 4 bases and J by 2 bases, with 19 bases left in between. Germline CDR1 and CDR2: MNHEY and SMNVEV (reference sequence). The CDR3 sequence: CASSYGATVPFTDTQYF. The CDR3 DNA sequence: TGTGCCAGCAGTTATGGGGCCACGGTTCCTTTCACAGATACGCAGTATTTT.

The chain combines TRBV11-2 with TRBJ2-1, with D possibly matching TRBD2 (5 bases). The V gene's germline CDR1 is SGHAT and CDR2 FQNNGV. Trimming took off 6 bases at V and 3 bases at J, with 15 bases between the two ends. The CDR3 extends over 15 amino acids. CDR3 residues: CASRDRESLYNEQFF. The DNA of the CDR3 is TGTGCCAGCAGGGACCGGGAATCCCTCTACAATGAGCAGTTCTTC.

CDR3 bases: TGTGCCAGCAGCTTAAATAGTCTAGCGGGAGACTTATACAATGAGCAGTTCTTC. As protein: CASSLNSLAGDLYNEQFF. The chain recombines TRBV7-3 with TRBJ2-1; 10 nucleotides line up with TRBD2. This CDR3 has 18 residues. The V and J ends lost 1 base and 4 bases, in that order; junction bases with no gene match: 10. Germline CDR1 is SGHTA and CDR2 is FQGTGA.

The chain combines TRBV5-4 with TRBJ2-7, with D perhaps being TRBD1 or TRBD2 (5 bases each). The CDR3 sequence is 16 residues long. V lost 1 base and J 0 bases, leaving 14 bases between the germline ends. Germline V CDR1 and CDR2: SGHNT, YYREEE (reference sequence). The DNA for the CDR3 is TGTGCCAGCAGCTTGTGGGACCTGAGTAGCTCCTACGAGCAGTACTTC. Protein: CASSLWDLSSSYEQYF.

CDR3 amino acids: CATAIVVGYEQYF. The CDR3 nucleotides read TGTGCCACTGCGATAGTTGTCGGCTACGAGCAGTACTTC. The rearrangement links TRBV19 to TRBJ2-7, with D uncertain. The CDR3 totals 13 residues. CDR1 LNHDA and CDR2 SQIVND come from the germline V gene (reference sequence). V lost 10 bases and J 3 bases, leaving 16 bases between the germline ends.